The clone carrying this TCR beta chain was detected a few times. The sample originates from a study of shared clonotypes between healthy human individuals. Original data processing: Junction-only sequences produced by ImmunoSEQ had no quality scores, so filtering differed. Libraries were prepared by immunoSEQ multiplex PCR; TCRdb keeps only in-frame clonotypes and omits some of them. That table gives V, J and clone size, and the DNA gave D and trimming. The sample holds more than 850,000 clones, 75% to 85% seen once. The CDR3 has 14 amino acids. Trimming shortened V by 1 base and J by 3 bases, and 10 bases separated the two germline ends. Germline CDR1 is SGHAT and CDR2 is FQNNGV. There were no recent acute infections or vaccinations among the donors, who were healthy HIV-negative adults.

The sequenced sample was memory CD4+ T cells from PBMCs. Subset here: CD45RA-negative fraction. This clonotype was sampled from a young man in good health. Some clones in this sample may be carry-over from other donors' samples. The chain carries TRBV11-2 and TRBJ2-7, with D possibly being TRBD1 or TRBD2 (5 bases each). CDR3 sequence: CASSLGGNFYEQYF. DNA of the CDR3: TGTGCCAGCAGCTTAGGGGGGAATTTCTACGAGCAGTACTTC.